This T cell receptor (beta chain) was observed in a study of shared T cell receptors in the human thymus (dated by TCRdb to the early 2020s). For the wider study: The study examined how the human thymus generates shared, self-reactive T-cell receptor alpha chains.

Details on this clone: It lacks a known antigen. The input lacks base qualities; no much larger clone sits a single base away.

CDR1 and CDR2 are drawn from the germline V gene (reference sequence): MNHEY, SMNVEV. Including the terminal cysteine and phenylalanine, the CDR3 comprises 17 residues. The retained sequence is limited to the CDR3, 51 bases, with the frame set at the first base. Trimming at the junction amounts to 5 bases on V and 0 bases on J, and the germline ends lie 17 bases apart. The method was the immunoSEQ multiplex PCR assay. Here the immuneACCESS table is served through TCRdb, limited to in-frame sequences with V and J called. Missing clones are a known gap in these copies; in checked studies unresolved V genes cover under half, and the rest lacks a known reason. The table for this sample lists about 710,000 clones; about 87% of them were counted only once. The ten most abundant clones make up 0.0094% of the sample. The sample was also linked to a second study, of human thymus T cells. Looking at the second paper: The donors were immunologically healthy infants in Finland who had open corrective cardiac surgery for congenital heart defects. Thymus tissue was collected as surgical resects that were removed during corrective cardiac surgery. Both the thymic and the peripheral blood repertoires appeared to show biased V and J gene segment usage. The related research reported highly overlapping thymic TCR repertoires among unrelated individuals. The study characterized TCR alpha and beta repertoires from fewer than 10 infant thymus samples and a few related peripheral blood samples. The cohort included about 6 male and a couple of female infants, with donor ages spanning 7 to 244 days. Thymocytes were released mechanically from tissue and stored at -70 °C as pellets of about 9.5-32 million cells. A QIAsymphony instrument was used to extract genomic DNA from frozen cell pellets. The immunoSEQ multiplex PCR assay was used to amplify the TCRB and TCRAD loci from a standardized quantity of quality-controlled genomic DNA. Amplicons spanned the V(D)J region at a length sufficient to cover the CDR3 and identify V and J genes. The commercial immunoSEQ service was used to sequence amplicons on an Illumina platform. Corrections for primer bias and sequencing errors followed previously described methods, while TCRAD and TCRB definitions were based on the IMGT database. Repertoires were analysed with immunoSEQ Analyzer 3.0 and VDJTools, covering basic statistics, V/J segment usage, diversity estimates, rarefaction and pairwise overlap. Diversity was estimated with Chao1, ChaoE, Efron-Thisted, Shannon and inverse Simpson indices, and also on datasets down-sampled to the smallest sample. Repertoire overlap was assessed by strict matching of CDR3 nucleotide sequence, V gene and J gene, and clustering was done by Jaccard-based multidimensional scaling. On average, thymus samples gave roughly 740,000 unique TCRB clonotypes, whereas blood samples gave roughly 80,000.

This sequence originates from a boy under two years old with a congenital heart defect. Donor details come from another sample of the same person, matched by shared clones. Sample: thymocytes. Recombination joined TRBV27 with TRBJ1-5; there is no confident call for the D gene. The DNA is TGTGCCAGCAGTCCCTTGGAGGCCATTTATAGCAATCAGCCCCAGCATTTT. This codes for CASSPLEAIYSNQPQHF.